What follows describes a single T cell receptor (beta chain). Its antigen is currently unknown. This CDR3 contains 11 residues. V gave up 2 bases and J gave up 10 bases, with 9 bases separating them. Germline loops: CDR1 SGHDT, CDR2 YYEEEE. The source of the sample is a study of shared clonotypes between healthy human individuals. Study-level points and caveats: Large depth notwithstanding, sorted-subset sequencing proved incomplete by rarefaction.

Data came from immunoSEQ multiplex PCR; TCRdb stores just in-frame clones and leaves some out. Of 1.5 million to 2.5 million clones detected, just under 95% appear once; the ten largest clones hold more than 0.9%. CD8 cells regarded as naive lacked CD45RO, were positively chosen for CCR7, and omitted terminally differentiated effector memory CD45RA+ cells. The V and J genes are TRBV5-6 and TRBJ1-2; D is unresolved. The specimen was naive CD8+ T cells sorted from blood. The clonotype comes from a man aged 18 to 35 in good health. The CDR3: CASSFTEIYTF. The CDR3 bases are TGTGCCAGCAGCTTTACAGAGATCTACACCTTC.